These 10 T cell receptor beta chains originate from one sample sequenced in a study of cytomegalovirus exposure and HLA in healthy donors (dated by TCRdb to 2016 to 2017). Preparation of the library involved the immunoSEQ multiplex PCR assay. A mixture of 60 forward primers for TCR Vbeta segments and 13 reverse primers for TCR Jbeta segments was used in the multiplex PCR. The clones in this table, taken by TCRdb from immuneACCESS, are in-frame only. Not every clone is retained; where verified, under half of the shortfall comes from an unresolved V gene, and the cause of the rest is unknown. Across this sample there are about 180,000 clones, with around three quarters seen only once. Around 6% of the sample is taken by the ten largest. The sequencing input was PBMCs. The origin of the receptors is a man aged 35-49 years in good health and CMV-seronegative.

As concerns this clone: The same CDR3 is also encoded by other DNA sequences in this sample. The gene calls are TRBV5-5 and TRBJ2-2; the match to TRBD2 covers 11 bases. V lost 2 bases and J lost 5; bases outside the gene matches: 5. CDR1 and CDR2 from the germline V gene are SGHKS and YYEKEE (reference sequence). There are 16 residues in the CDR3. The CDR3 loop reads CASSFGLAGLTGELFF. CDR3 coding DNA: TGTGCCAGCAGCTTCGGACTAGCGGGTCTTACCGGGGAGCTGTTTTTT.

J is TRBJ1-1 and V is TRBV5-1, with unresolved D. Germline-derived CDR1 and CDR2 are SGHRS and YFSETQ. This CDR3 contains 15 residues. Trimming cost V 0 bases and J 0 bases, with 9 bases left between them. The CDR3 coding sequence is TGCGCCAGCAGCTTGGAAGTCAGGTTGAACACTGAAGCTTTCTTT. Encoded protein: CASSLEVRLNTEAFF.

This chain uses TRBV7-7 with TRBJ2-1, with unresolved D. The CDR3 loop spans 13 amino acids. CDR1 and CDR2 from the germline V gene are SSHAT and FNYEAQ (reference sequence). Trimming cost V 1 base and J 6 bases, with 7 bases left between them. This CDR3 reads CASSLEWLNEQFF. The CDR3 DNA follows: TGTGCCAGCAGCTTAGAGTGGCTCAATGAGCAGTTCTTC. The entire variable domain, with the rest obtained from reference TRBV7-7 and TRBJ2-1, is as follows: GAGVSQSPRYKVTKRGQDVTLRCDPISSHATLYWYQQALGQGPEFLTYFNYEAQPDKSGLPSDRFSAERPEGSISTLTIQRTEQRDSAMYRCASSLEWLNEQFFGPGTRLTVL.

In this sample, this clone turned up a few times. The chain joins TRBV5-6 to TRBJ1-6, with 7 bases aligning to TRBD1. J was trimmed by 7 bases and V by 0 bases; bases with no gene match: 4. CDR1 SGHDT and CDR2 YYEEEE come from the germline V gene. This CDR3 has 15 residues. The CDR3 bases are TGTGCCAGCAGCTTGGTAGGGGGCCTGAATTCACCCCTCCACTTT. Encoded protein: CASSLVGGLNSPLHF.

V gene TRBV30 combines with J gene TRBJ2-7; TRBD2 matches 10 bases. From germline, CDR1 is GTSNPN and CDR2 SVGIG (reference sequence). The CDR3 length is 14 residues. The CDR3 nucleotides are TGTGCAGGGAGGAGCGGGAGGGACTCCTACGAGCAGTACTTC. The encoded protein is CAGRSGRDSYEQYF.

The table lists this clone with a few counts. V gene TRBV6-1 combines with J gene TRBJ1-2; D may be TRBD1 (5 bases). CDR1 is MNHNS and CDR2 is SASEGT in the germline V gene. V gave up 3 bases and J gave up 3 bases, with 11 bases separating them. The CDR3 extends over 14 amino acids. CDR3: CASSEGGLDYGYTF. Written as DNA, the CDR3 is TGTGCCAGCAGTGAGGGGGGTTTAGACTATGGCTACACCTTC.

The chain joins TRBV4-3 to TRBJ2-1, with D perhaps matching TRBD1 (5 bases). Germline V gene lookup returns CDR1 LGHNA and CDR2 YSLEER. Trimming stripped 0 bases from V and 7 bases from J, with 13 bases between. The CDR3 contains 15 residues. The CDR3 loop is CASSQESQGRNEQFF. The CDR3 bases are TGCGCCAGCAGCCAAGAATCCCAGGGAAGGAATGAGCAGTTCTTC.

The DNA for the CDR3 is TGTGCTAGTGGTCCGGGTCTCGGAGTAGCTTTCTTT. This translates into CASGPGLGVAFF. The chain uses TRBV12-5 and TRBJ1-1; no definite D call. This CDR3 is built from 12 residues. V lost 5 bases to trimming and J lost 10 bases, with 14 bases between them. Germline V CDR1 and CDR2: LGHNT, FRNRAP.

The V and J genes are TRBV10-3 and TRBJ2-7; 8 nucleotides agree with TRBD2. The CDR3 contains 14 residues. Germline CDR1 is ENHRY and CDR2 is SYGVKD. V lost 10 bases to trimming and J lost 2 bases; unmatched junction nucleotides: 10. The CDR3 bases are TGTGCCACCTCCGGGGGGGTAGCCCCCTACGAGCAGTACTTC. Amino acids: CATSGGVAPYEQYF.

This clone has only a few counts. The CDR3 reads CASSAAKDRAGGYTF. CDR3 bases: TGTGCCAGCAGTGCCGCGAAGGACAGGGCTGGTGGCTACACCTTC. The rearrangement links TRBV6-1 to TRBJ1-2; 8 bases align to TRBD1. The CDR3 loop spans 15 amino acids. V shed 4 bases, J shed 7 bases, and the junction held 11 bases outside the gene matches. Germline V gives CDR1 MNHNS, CDR2 SASEGT.